This TCR beta chain derives from a study of blood T cell repertoires in COVID-19. Study details: Samples of COVID-19 (acute and convalescent) were obtained from the United States, Italy and Spain. PBMCs, B-cell-depleted T cells, or T cells were the source of the cDNA or gDNA that made up the material.

During active infection, Seattle patients enrolled and were then monitored through disease. In the original processing: Estimation of nucleated cell counts was performed using reference gene primer amplification. Data came from immunoSEQ multiplex PCR; TCRdb stores just in-frame clones and leaves some out. V and J calls plus clone size are reproduced from that table; the DNA served to infer D and trimming. The sample lists approximately 500,000 clones; about 89% were seen once. Trimming removed 4 bases from V and 5 bases from J, with 17 bases in between. CDR3 length: 16 residues. Germline V gives CDR1 LNHDA, CDR2 SQIVND (reference sequence).

Input material: peripheral blood. This sequence joins TRBV19 and TRBJ1-4; tentative D call: TRBD1 (5 bases). The receptor was isolated from a woman in her forties or fifties with COVID-19, enrolled during active disease. The CDR3 sequence is CASSTPWGGENEKLFF. The CDR3 nucleotides are TGTGCCAGTAGTACCCCCTGGGGGGGGGAAAATGAAAAACTGTTTTTT.